This T cell receptor beta chain was sequenced in a study of T cell responses to AZD1222 COVID-19 vaccine. Findings of the study overall: The donor group comprised mostly white British people and more females; the analysis possibly underestimated clonal diversity. Scientists sampled the repertoires only once the peak T cell response had passed.

This clone was seen a single time. What it recognizes is unknown. The assay was immunoSEQ multiplex PCR, and TCRdb's table has in-frame clones only and misses some. The sample has 35,000 to 55,000 clones, under 85% seen once. Trimming removed 4 bases at V and 1 base at J, with 12 bases between. CDR1 and CDR2 (germline): KGHDR, SFDVKD. This CDR3 has 15 amino acids. This chain links TRBV24-1 with TRBJ1-1, with TRBD1 as a possible D gene (5 bases). The TCR was taken from an adult in good health. The sequencing here drew on peripheral blood, taken on day 0 of AZD1222 vaccination. DNA for the CDR3: TGTGCCACCAGTGACCCCCGGGGCGGGAACACTGAAGCTTTCTTT. Residues: CATSDPRGGNTEAFF.